These T cell receptor beta chains were read from a single sample in a study of OX40 agonist ivuxolimab in advanced cancers. Repertoires were generated with immunoSEQ multiplex PCR, while TCRdb's copy carries only in-frame clones and drops some. Of 90,000 or so clones detected, roughly 90% appear once; the ten largest clones hold around 3.5%. Sequencing was performed on CD4+ or CD8+ T cells sorted from blood, taken in a trial of the OX40 agonist ivuxolimab. These receptors all stem from an adult with an advanced solid tumor such as melanoma, head and neck, liver or kidney cancer. CDR3s include the opening cysteine and the closing phenylalanine or tryptophan. A D gene is named only where the DNA matches it firmly. The size of a clone is reported for some rows only, either as once, few or many, or as a class for expanded clones.

V: TRBV28
D: NA
J: TRBJ1-3
size: NA
DNA: TGTGCCAGCCAAGGCGGCGGCAGAAACACCATATATTTT
CDR3: CASQGGGRNTIYF

V: TRBV6-5
D: TRBD1
J: TRBJ2-7
size: NA
DNA: TGTGCCAGCAGTTACTCTTCCAGGACAGGGGTTCACGAGCAGTACTTC
CDR3: CASSYSSRTGVHEQYF

V: TRBV5-8
D: NA
J: TRBJ2-7
size: once
DNA: TGTGCCAGCAGCTTGGGACATAGCTCCTACGAGCAGTACTTC
CDR3: CASSLGHSSYEQYF

V: TRBV29-1
D: TRBD1
J: TRBJ1-1
size: NA
DNA: TGCAGCGTGGACAGGGACACTGAAGCTTTCTTT
CDR3: CSVDRDTEAFF

V: TRBV27
D: TRBD1
J: TRBJ2-1
size: NA
DNA: TGTGCCAGCAGTTGGGGCCGGACAGGGGGCAATGAGCAGTTCTTC
CDR3: CASSWGRTGGNEQFF

V: TRBV4-3
D: TRBD1
J: TRBJ1-3
size: NA
DNA: TGCGCCAGCAGCCTCTGGGACAGGGGAAACACCATATATTTT
CDR3: CASSLWDRGNTIYF

V: TRBV11-2
D: NA
J: TRBJ2-3
size: NA
DNA: TGTGCCAGCAGCTTAGAAGCAGATACGCAGTATTTT
CDR3: CASSLEADTQYF

V: TRBV27
D: NA
J: TRBJ2-1
size: NA
DNA: TGTGCCAGCAGTTTAACAGGTTACAATGAGCAGTTCTTC
CDR3: CASSLTGYNEQFF

V: TRBV6-6
D: TRBD1
J: TRBJ2-7
size: NA
DNA: TGTGCCAGCAGCCCGGACAGGGGAGTCGACGAGCAGTACTTC
CDR3: CASSPDRGVDEQYF

V: TRBV9
D: NA
J: TRBJ2-1
size: NA
DNA: TGTGCCAGCAGCGAAGGGATCTCCTACAATGAGCAGTTCTTC
CDR3: CASSEGISYNEQFF

V: TRBV6-1
D: NA
J: TRBJ1-2
size: NA
DNA: TGTGCCAGCAGTGAACTTTCATCTGGGAGCCCCTATGGCTACACCTTC
CDR3: CASSELSSGSPYGYTF

V: TRBV11-3
D: TRBD2
J: TRBJ2-1
size: once
DNA: TGTGCCACCCTCTTGGGACTAGGAGGGGATGAGCAGTTCTTC
CDR3: CATLLGLGGDEQFF

V: TRBV5-6
D: NA
J: TRBJ2-7
size: NA
DNA: TGTGCCAGCGCCATAGGAGGGGCCGAGCAGTACTTC
CDR3: CASAIGGAEQYF

V: TRBV5-5
D: NA
J: TRBJ1-5
size: NA
DNA: TGTGCCAGCAGTCCAGCTGGGGGGGGCAATCAGCCCCAGCATTTT
CDR3: CASSPAGGGNQPQHF

V: TRBV5-1
D: NA
J: TRBJ1-2
size: NA
DNA: TGCGCCAGCAGCCCCCATGACCGGCCCTATGGCTACACCTTC
CDR3: CASSPHDRPYGYTF

V: TRBV29-1
D: TRBD1
J: TRBJ1-3
size: NA
DNA: TGCAGCGTTGGGGACAGGGGGCTTTTTGGAAACACCATATATTTT
CDR3: CSVGDRGLFGNTIYF

V: TRBV6-1
D: NA
J: TRBJ2-1
size: NA
DNA: TGTGCCAGCGCCGAAGGGGGCTCCTACAATGAGCAGTTCTTC
CDR3: CASAEGGSYNEQFF

V: TRBV7-6
D: NA
J: TRBJ1-6
size: NA
DNA: TGTGCCAGCAGCTCGGTAGGCCTCACTGGTAATTCACCCCTCCACTTT
CDR3: CASSSVGLTGNSPLHF

V: TRBV9
D: NA
J: TRBJ2-7
size: NA
DNA: TGTGCCCCCAAATTAGGGGCGACCTCCTACGAGCAGTACTTC
CDR3: CAPKLGATSYEQYF

V: TRBV6-5
D: TRBD1
J: TRBJ2-1
size: NA
DNA: TGTGCCAGCAGTTACGGCGCGGGACAGGTTGGCCAGCAGTTCTTC
CDR3: CASSYGAGQVGQQFF

V: TRBV19
D: NA
J: TRBJ2-1
size: NA
DNA: TGTGCCAGTAGTACCCCAGGGGAGCAGTTCTTC
CDR3: CASSTPGEQFF

V: TRBV10-1
D: NA
J: TRBJ2-1
size: once
DNA: TGCGCCAGCAGTGGGGGGTTGAATGAGCAGTTCTTC
CDR3: CASSGGLNEQFF

V: TRBV6-5
D: TRBD1
J: TRBJ1-4
size: NA
DNA: TGTGCCAGCAGTTACCTACAGGGGGAAGATGAAAAACTGTTTTTT
CDR3: CASSYLQGEDEKLFF

V: TRBV6-6
D: TRBD1
J: TRBJ1-6
size: NA
DNA: TGTGCCAGCAGTCCCGACAGGGGACACTCACCCCTCCACTTT
CDR3: CASSPDRGHSPLHF

V: TRBV11-2
D: NA
J: TRBJ2-7
size: NA
DNA: TGTGCCAGCAGCTTAGTTGGAGGCCCCGGTCACGAGCAGTACTTC
CDR3: CASSLVGGPGHEQYF

V: TRBV10-2
D: NA
J: TRBJ2-1
size: NA
DNA: TGCGCCAGCAGTGAGTCGAGGTGGTATTACAATGAGCAGTTCTTC
CDR3: CASSESRWYYNEQFF

V: TRBV6-5
D: NA
J: TRBJ2-7
size: NA
DNA: TGTGCCAGCAGTTACACAGGGTATGAGCAGTACTTC
CDR3: CASSYTGYEQYF

V: TRBV19
D: NA
J: TRBJ2-5
size: NA
DNA: TGTGCCAGTAGTAACACATACCTACAAGAGACCCAGTACTTC
CDR3: CASSNTYLQETQYF

V: TRBV2
D: NA
J: TRBJ1-6
size: NA
DNA: TGTGCCAGCAAGGGGGTTATCTATAATTCACCCCTCCACTTT
CDR3: CASKGVIYNSPLHF

V: TRBV5-1
D: NA
J: TRBJ2-7
size: NA
DNA: TGCGCCAGCAGGGAGACAGGGAGGGACGAGCAGTACTTC
CDR3: CASRETGRDEQYF

V: TRBV29-1
D: NA
J: TRBJ2-7
size: NA
DNA: TGCAGCGTTGAAGGTGTGAGGGGATCCTACGAGCAGTACTTC
CDR3: CSVEGVRGSYEQYF

V: TRBV29-1
D: NA
J: TRBJ2-5
size: NA
DNA: TGCAGCGTGAGGCTTAAGTTGGGACTCCCGACGGGGACCCAGTACTTC
CDR3: CSVRLKLGLPTGTQYF

V: TRBV5-6
D: NA
J: TRBJ1-2
size: NA
DNA: TGTGCCAGCAGCTTGGGCAGGGGCTATGGCTACACCTTC
CDR3: CASSLGRGYGYTF

V: TRBV7-7
D: NA
J: TRBJ2-7
size: NA
DNA: TGTGCCAGCAGCTACGCCCAGGGGGAGGGTTACGAGCAGTACTTC
CDR3: CASSYAQGEGYEQYF

V: TRBV27
D: TRBD1
J: TRBJ2-7
size: NA
DNA: TGTGCCAGCAGTCCCCAAACAGGGGTCTACGAGCAGTACTTC
CDR3: CASSPQTGVYEQYF

V: TRBV4-3
D: NA
J: TRBJ1-2
size: NA
DNA: TGCGCCAGCAGCCAAGACCGGGGAGGGGGCTATGGCTACACCTTC
CDR3: CASSQDRGGGYGYTF

V: TRBV12-5
D: NA
J: TRBJ2-7
size: once
DNA: TGTGTCACCTACGAGCAGTACTTC
CDR3: CVTYEQYF

V: TRBV6-6
D: NA
J: TRBJ1-2
size: once
DNA: TGTGCCAGCAGTTACTCCGCGGAGAACTATGGCTACACCTTC
CDR3: CASSYSAENYGYTF

V: TRBV6-1
D: TRBD2
J: TRBJ2-1
size: NA
DNA: TGTGCCAGCCTACTAGCGGGTTACAATGAGCAGTTCTTC
CDR3: CASLLAGYNEQFF

V: TRBV11-2
D: NA
J: TRBJ2-7
size: NA
DNA: TGTGCCAGCAGCCCCGGGGCGATCGGCGAGCAGTACTTC
CDR3: CASSPGAIGEQYF

V: TRBV2
D: NA
J: TRBJ1-2
size: NA
DNA: TGTGCCAGCAACGGGGCCGGCTACACCTTC
CDR3: CASNGAGYTF

V: TRBV5-8
D: NA
J: TRBJ2-7
size: NA
DNA: TGTGCCAGCAGCTGGGGGCCCGCCTACGAGCAGTACTTC
CDR3: CASSWGPAYEQYF

V: TRBV21-1
D: NA
J: TRBJ1-4
size: NA
DNA: TGTGCCAGCAGCAAAGAAATGAGGTCATCAAATGAAAAACTGTTTTTT
CDR3: CASSKEMRSSNEKLFF

V: TRBV4-3
D: NA
J: TRBJ2-3
size: NA
DNA: TGCGCCAGCAGCCAAGGGCAGCTCACAGATACGCAGTATTTT
CDR3: CASSQGQLTDTQYF

V: TRBV7-8
D: NA
J: TRBJ2-7
size: NA
DNA: TGTGCCAGCAGCCCCATGGGATTCTCCTACGAGCAGTACTTC
CDR3: CASSPMGFSYEQYF

V: TRBV27
D: TRBD1
J: TRBJ1-5
size: NA
DNA: TGTGCCAGCAGTTTATACCCCGGGACAGTTAATCAGCCCCAGCATTTT
CDR3: CASSLYPGTVNQPQHF